This TCR beta chain was captured in a study of blood T cell repertoires in COVID-19. Study-level information: Samples taken during acute and convalescent COVID-19 were collected in the United States, Italy and Spain. Sources were T cells, B-cell-depleted T cells, or PBMCs; the material itself was cDNA or gDNA.

In the authors' methods: Estimation of nucleated cell counts relied on the amplification of reference gene primers. Sequenced by immunoSEQ multiplex PCR; TCRdb stores in-frame clones only, minus some. V and J calls and clone size are as listed in that table; D and trimming were resolved from the DNA. The table includes around 140,000 clones, approximately 85% detected once. V was trimmed by 2 bases and J by 6 bases, leaving 8 bases between them. This CDR3 has 11 amino acids. CDR1 and CDR2 (germline): GTSNPN, SVGIG (reference sequence). The J gene is TRBJ2-7, the V gene TRBV30, with D possibly TRBD2 on 5 matching bases. The sequence was obtained from a human donor with acute or convalescent COVID-19. The donor label of this sample is uncertain. The sample consisted of peripheral blood. The CDR3 region is CAWSLGGEQYF. The CDR3, as DNA: TGTGCCTGGAGTTTAGGAGGCGAGCAGTACTTC.